The 10 T cell receptor beta chains listed next were all sequenced from one sample in a study of shared clonotypes between healthy human individuals (dated by TCRdb to 2020 to 2022). The method behind the library was the immunoSEQ multiplex PCR assay. Not all clones reach the TCRdb copy of this immuneACCESS table, which keeps in-frame sequences only. Checked studies attribute under half of the gap to unresolved V genes and leave the rest unexplained. This sample lists about 1.5 million clones; 98% were detected once. The ten biggest clones cover around 0.47% of the sample. The material sequenced was naive CD4+ T cells sorted from blood. In light of the paper, this sample's cell subset or site label describes: CD45RA+ positively selected. The receptors come from a man aged 30 to 45 in good health.

The chain has TRBV18 and TRBJ2-2; 10 bases line up with TRBD2. Germline values: CDR1 KGHSH, CDR2 LQKENI. V lost 4 bases and J lost 0; bases outside the gene matches: 2. The CDR3 has 16 amino acids. CDR3: CASSHTSGTNTGELFF. In DNA, the CDR3 is TGTGCCAGCTCACATACTAGCGGGACGAACACCGGGGAGCTGTTTTTT.

This chain joins TRBV27 and TRBJ2-7; no firm D call. The CDR3 loop spans 12 amino acids. V lost 5 bases and J 3 bases, leaving 8 bases between the germline ends. Germline assignment: CDR1 MNHEY and CDR2 SMNVEV (reference sequence). The CDR3 is CASSPSYYEQYF. Here the CDR3 DNA reads TGTGCCAGCAGTCCATCCTACTACGAGCAGTACTTC.

The V call is TRBV5-4, the J call TRBJ2-1; 10 bases align to TRBD1. Unmatched junction bases numbered 10, after V lost 7 bases and J lost 6 bases. Germline CDR1 and CDR2: SGHNT and YYREEE (reference sequence). The CDR3 is 15 amino acids. In DNA, the CDR3 is TGTGCCAGCCGTTGGACAGGGGGGTTAGGCAATGAGCAGTTCTTC. Protein product: CASRWTGGLGNEQFF.

As for this clone: This specimen includes other DNA sequences encoding the same CDR3. The rearrangement links TRBV5-1 to TRBJ2-3, with D tentatively TRBD2 (5 bases). Per germline, CDR1 SGHRS and CDR2 YFSETQ. Trimming took 2 bases from V and 3 from J, leaving 7 bases between them. This CDR3 contains 13 residues. CDR3 in DNA: TGCGCCAGCAGCTTCCGGGATACAGATACGCAGTATTTT. The encoded protein is CASSFRDTDTQYF.

The chain combines TRBV2 with TRBJ2-1; D gene unclear. The V gene lost 5 bases and the J gene lost 5 bases, with 10 bases spanning the gap. CDR1 is SNHLY and CDR2 is FYNNEI in the germline V gene. The CDR3 contains 13 residues. The DNA of the CDR3 is TGTGCCAGCAGTTTAGAGACGGACAATGAGCAGTTCTTC. This codes for CASSLETDNEQFF.

The chain has TRBV5-6 and TRBJ2-7, with D tentatively TRBD1 (5 bases). CDR1 and CDR2 (germline): SGHDT, YYEEEE. The V gene lost 0 bases and the J gene lost 3 bases, with 10 bases spanning the gap. CDR3 length: 14 amino acids. The chain's CDR3 is CASSLGQIRYEQYF. As DNA, the CDR3 is TGTGCCAGCAGCTTGGGACAGATCCGCTACGAGCAGTACTTC.

The gene calls are TRBV10-3 and TRBJ2-2; D tentatively reads TRBD1 or TRBD2 (5 bases each). The CDR3 is 13 residues long. CDR1 is ENHRY and CDR2 is SYGVKD in the germline V gene. Trimming left V 10 bases short and J 5 bases short, with 14 bases between. In DNA, the CDR3 is TGTGCCACGTCCGGGGCAGGGACCGGGGAGCTGTTTTTT. Residues: CATSGAGTGELFF.

V gene TRBV19 combines with J gene TRBJ2-7; the D gene is possibly TRBD1 (6 bases). CDR3 length: 15 amino acids. V was cut by 6 bases and J by 4 bases, with 19 bases left in between. Per the germline V gene, CDR1 is LNHDA and CDR2 is SQIVND (reference sequence). DNA of the CDR3: TGTGCCAGTAGCGGCTCCGGGACAAGAGCTTACGAGCAGTACTTC. This sequence encodes CASSGSGTRAYEQYF.

On this clone: The same CDR3 arises from other DNA sequences in this sample as well. The CDR3 DNA sequence: TGCGCCAGCAGCTTGGCGCCTAGCACAGATACGCAGTATTTT. Its translation: CASSLAPSTDTQYF. The chain uses TRBV5-1 and TRBJ2-3; D gene uncertain. Germline assignment: CDR1 SGHRS and CDR2 YFSETQ. V was clipped by 0 bases and J by 0 bases, with 5 bases between them. The CDR3 is 14 amino acids.

V is TRBV2 and J is TRBJ2-7, with a possible D match to TRBD2 (6 bases). V lost 8 bases and J lost 6, with 14 bases in between. The length of the CDR3 is 12 residues. Germline V gene data show CDR1 as SNHLY and CDR2 as FYNNEI. The CDR3 loop is CASAAEGLEQYF. CDR3 sequence (DNA): TGTGCCAGCGCGGCGGAGGGTCTCGAGCAGTACTTC.